This T cell receptor (beta chain) was identified during a study of identical twins. Findings and limits, study-wide: The abundant beta clonotypes from cord blood had fewer insertions, and memory repertoires had none of this. Low generation-probability sequences were in excess among twin-shared out-of-frame alpha sequences.

This clonotype appeared a few times. What it binds is not known. V lost 2 bases, J lost 7 bases, and 8 bases stayed unmatched. Germline V lookup: CDR1 LGHNA, CDR2 YNFKEQ. This CDR3 comprises 18 residues. Unique molecular identifiers were present on the cDNA, and a universal primer site came from template switching. Each CDR3 protein gets one entry after TCRdb re-called the 5' RACE reads with MiXCR. The sample lists some 500,000 distinct CDR3 sequences, 9.6% occurring once. These data were also reused for a study on yellow fever vaccine responses in identical twins.

This TCR derives from a woman aged 18 to 35 in good health. The source material was PBMCs. The chain employs TRBV4-2 and TRBJ2-1; 16 nucleotides line up with TRBD2. CDR3 protein: CASSQLGLAGGPANEQFF. CDR3 nucleotide sequence: TGTGCCAGCAGCCAACTGGGACTAGCGGGAGGGCCGGCAAATGAGCAGTTCTTC.